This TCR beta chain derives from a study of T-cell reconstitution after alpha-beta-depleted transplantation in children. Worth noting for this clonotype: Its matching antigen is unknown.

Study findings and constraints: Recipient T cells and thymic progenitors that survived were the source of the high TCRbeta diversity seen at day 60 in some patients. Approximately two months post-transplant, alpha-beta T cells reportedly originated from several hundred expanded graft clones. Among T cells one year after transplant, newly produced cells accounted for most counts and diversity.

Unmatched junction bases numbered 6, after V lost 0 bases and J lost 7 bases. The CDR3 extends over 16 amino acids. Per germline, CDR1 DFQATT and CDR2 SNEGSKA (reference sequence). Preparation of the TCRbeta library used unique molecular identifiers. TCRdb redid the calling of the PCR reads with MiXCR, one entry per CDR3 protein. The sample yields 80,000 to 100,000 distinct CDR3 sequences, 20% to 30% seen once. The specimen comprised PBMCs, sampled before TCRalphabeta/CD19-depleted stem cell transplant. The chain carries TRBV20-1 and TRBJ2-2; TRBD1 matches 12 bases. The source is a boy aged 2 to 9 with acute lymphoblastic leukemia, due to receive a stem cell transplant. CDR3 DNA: TGCAGTGCTAGAGATCGGGACAGGGGGCAGTTCGGGGAGCTGTTTTTT. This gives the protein CSARDRDRGQFGELFF.